The 13 T cell receptor beta chains below were found in one sample sequenced in a study of blood T cell repertoires in COVID-19. Profiling relied on immunoSEQ multiplex PCR, and the TCRdb table lists in-frame clones only, not all of them. This table has about 190,000 clones, 70% to 80% appearing once. The material sequenced was PBMCs or T cells enriched from blood (not recorded which). The receptors originated from a woman aged 45-59 years who had recovered from COVID-19.

The V gene is TRBV29-1, the J gene TRBJ1-1; D ambiguous. The CDR3 extends over 11 amino acids. Per the germline V gene, CDR1 is SQVTM and CDR2 is ANQGSEA. The V end lost 7 bases, the J end lost 5 bases, and 11 bases lay between the germline ends. CDR3 in DNA: TGCAGCGCGGGGAGAGGGACTGAAGCTTTCTTT. This encodes CSAGRGTEAFF. Combining the CDR3 with reference TRBV29-1 and TRBJ1-1 gives the whole variable domain SAVISQKPSRDICQRGTSLTIQCQVDSQVTMMFWYRQQPGQSLTLIATANQGSEATYESGFVIDKFPISRPNLTFSTLTVSNMSPEDSSIYLCSAGRGTEAFFGQGTRLTVV.

The genes are TRBV5-1 and TRBJ1-2; D remains ambiguous. Trimming pared 2 bases from V and 3 bases from J, leaving 5 bases between. From germline, CDR1 is SGHRS and CDR2 YFSETQ. This CDR3 is built from 12 residues. Written as DNA, the CDR3 is TGCGCCAGCAGCTTCCGGGACTATGGCTACACCTTC. It specifies CASSFRDYGYTF.

V is TRBV28 and J is TRBJ1-5; D not resolved. Germline CDR1 MDHEN, CDR2 SYDVKM. The CDR3 totals 11 residues. The V and J ends lost 11 bases and 7 bases respectively, with 12 bases between them. In DNA form, the CDR3 reads TGTGCCTGCTCCACCCAGCAGCCCCAGCATTTT. The encoded protein is CACSTQQPQHF. Using reference TRBV28 and TRBJ1-5 for the parts outside the CDR3, the full variable domain is DVKVTQSSRYLVKRTGEKVFLECVQDMDHENMFWYRQDPGLGLRLIYFSYDVKMKEKGDIPEGYSVSREKKERFSLILESASTNQTSMYLCACSTQQPQHFGDGTRLSIL.

The J gene is TRBJ2-2, the V gene TRBV7-2; D not certain. Germline CDR1 and CDR2: SGHTA and FQGNSA. The CDR3 is 11 amino acids. The V end was cut by 6 bases, the J end by 6 bases, with 5 bases between. The CDR3 region has the DNA TGTGCCAGCAGGTTCGCCGGGGAGCTGTTTTTT. Its translation is CASRFAGELFF.

V usage is TRBV27 and J usage is TRBJ2-1, with 10 nucleotides matching TRBD2. V trimming: 5 bases; J trimming: 7 bases; junction bases outside the gene matches: 17. Germline CDR1 reads MNHEY; CDR2 reads SMNVEV (reference sequence). The CDR3 totals 18 residues. The CDR3 loop is CASSHWTGFLAGANEQFF. DNA of the CDR3: TGTGCCAGCAGTCATTGGACAGGGTTTCTAGCGGGAGCAAATGAGCAGTTCTTC.

This rearrangement joins TRBV29-1 to TRBJ2-1, with D tentatively TRBD2 (6 bases). The ends were cut back, 4 bases at V and 9 bases at J, with 10 bases in the middle. The CDR3 is made up of 11 amino acids. The germline V gene encodes CDR1 SQVTM and CDR2 ANQGSEA. In nucleotides, the CDR3 is TGCAGCGTTGCTCAGGGAGGTGAGCAGTTCTTC. It yields the protein CSVAQGGEQFF.

The V call is TRBV24-1, the J call TRBJ2-1; 10 bases map to TRBD2. V shed 5 bases and J 5 bases; nucleotides not matched to a gene: 11. This CDR3 is 17 amino acids long. CDR1 and CDR2 (germline): KGHDR, SFDVKD. CDR3: CATSGPPLAGVDNEQFF. CDR3 in DNA: TGTGCCACCAGTGGACCCCCTCTAGCGGGAGTCGACAATGAGCAGTTCTTC.

The chain combines TRBV18 with TRBJ1-1; 7 nucleotides agree with TRBD1. The junction had 1 base not matched to a gene; V was cut back by 3 bases and J by 6 bases. Germline lookup yields CDR1 KGHSH and CDR2 LQKENI. The CDR3 runs to 12 residues. CDR3 in amino acids: CASSPQGAEAFF. CDR3 DNA sequence: TGTGCCAGCTCACCTCAGGGGGCTGAAGCTTTCTTT.

The J gene is TRBJ2-7, the V gene TRBV5-1; TRBD1 might be the D (6 bases). The V gene's germline CDR1 is SGHRS and CDR2 YFSETQ. The CDR3 sequence is 14 residues long. The V end was cut by 3 bases, the J end by 7 bases, with 17 bases between. This chain's CDR3 is CASSYERQAGEQYF. DNA of the CDR3: TGCGCCAGCAGCTATGAAAGACAGGCCGGGGAGCAGTACTTC.

The CDR3 protein is CASSLLVGGGGANVLTF. For the CDR3, the DNA is TGTGCCAGCAGTTTATTAGTGGGAGGGGGTGGGGCCAACGTCCTGACTTTC. V gene TRBV28 combines with J gene TRBJ2-6; D is perhaps TRBD2 (7 bases). V was clipped by 1 base and J by 3 bases, with 13 bases between them. The CDR3 consists of 17 residues. CDR1 and CDR2 (germline): MDHEN, SYDVKM.

V and J are TRBV7-3 and TRBJ2-5; 9 nucleotides align to TRBD2. The CDR3 runs to 19 residues. Germline V gives CDR1 SGHTA, CDR2 FQGTGA. The J segment lost 3 bases and the V segment lost 2 bases, leaving 16 bases of the junction unmatched. The CDR3 bases are TGTGCCAGCAGCTTATTGCCCGGCGGGAGGGCCAAGGGCGAAGAGACCCAGTACTTC. It is translated as CASSLLPGGRAKGEETQYF.

This chain uses TRBV18 with TRBJ2-2; 11 bases are shared with TRBD2. J lost 4 bases, V lost 4 bases, and 5 bases had no gene match. Germline assignment: CDR1 KGHSH and CDR2 LQKENI. CDR3 length: 16 amino acids. The CDR3 DNA follows: TGTGCCAGCTCACAGGCTAGCGGGAGGATCACCGGGGAGCTGTTTTTT. As protein: CASSQASGRITGELFF.

V usage is TRBV28 and J usage is TRBJ2-2; D is possibly TRBD2 (6 bases). The CDR3 is 15 residues long. V lost 3 bases to trimming and J lost 5 bases, with 13 bases between them. The germline gives CDR1 MDHEN, CDR2 SYDVKM. In nucleotides, the CDR3 is TGTGCCAGCAGTTTGGGCGGGGCTTTAACCGGGGAGCTGTTTTTT. Translation gives CASSLGGALTGELFF.